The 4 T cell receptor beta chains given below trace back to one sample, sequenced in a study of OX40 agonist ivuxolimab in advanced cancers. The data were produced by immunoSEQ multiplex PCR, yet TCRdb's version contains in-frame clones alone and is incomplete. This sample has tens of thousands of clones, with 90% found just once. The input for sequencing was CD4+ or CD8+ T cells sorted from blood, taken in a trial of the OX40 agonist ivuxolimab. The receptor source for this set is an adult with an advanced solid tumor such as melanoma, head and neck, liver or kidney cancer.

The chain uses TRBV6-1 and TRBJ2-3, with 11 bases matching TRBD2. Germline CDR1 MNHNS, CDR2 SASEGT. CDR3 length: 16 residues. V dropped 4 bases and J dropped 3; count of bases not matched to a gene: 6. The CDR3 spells CASSVTSGIETDTQYF. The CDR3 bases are TGTGCCAGCAGTGTGACTAGCGGGATCGAGACAGATACGCAGTATTTT.

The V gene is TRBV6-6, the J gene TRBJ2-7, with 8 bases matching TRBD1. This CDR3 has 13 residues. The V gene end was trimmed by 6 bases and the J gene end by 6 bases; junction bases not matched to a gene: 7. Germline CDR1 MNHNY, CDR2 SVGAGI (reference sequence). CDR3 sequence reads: CASSLGQGLEQYF. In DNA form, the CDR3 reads TGTGCCAGCAGCCTTGGACAGGGCCTCGAGCAGTACTTC.

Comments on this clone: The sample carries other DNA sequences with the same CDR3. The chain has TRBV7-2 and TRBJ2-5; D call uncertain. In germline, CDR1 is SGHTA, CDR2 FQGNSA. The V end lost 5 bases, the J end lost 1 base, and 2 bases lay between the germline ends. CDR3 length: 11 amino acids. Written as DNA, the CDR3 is TGTGCCAGCAGCCTCCAAGAGACCCAGTACTTC. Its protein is CASSLQETQYF.

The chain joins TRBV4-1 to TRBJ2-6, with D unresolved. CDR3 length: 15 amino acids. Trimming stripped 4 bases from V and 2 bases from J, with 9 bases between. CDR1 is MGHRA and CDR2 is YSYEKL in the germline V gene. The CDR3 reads CASSPARPGANVLTF. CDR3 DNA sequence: TGCGCCAGCAGCCCAGCCCGGCCTGGGGCCAACGTCCTGACTTTC.